This is a list of T cell receptor beta chains from one sample in a study of blood T cell repertoires in COVID-19. Profiling relied on immunoSEQ multiplex PCR, and the TCRdb table lists in-frame clones only, not all of them. The sample consists of roughly 200,000 clones, approximately 89% of them appearing once. Sequences were obtained from peripheral blood. The receptors come from a woman aged 60 to 75 with acute or convalescent COVID-19. CDR3s include the opening cysteine and the closing phenylalanine or tryptophan. The D gene is left open where the match is weak. Only part of the rows carry a size: once, few, many, or a class if the clone is expanded.

D gene,V gene,clone size,J gene,CDR3 DNA,CDR3 protein
NA,TRBV6-5,few,TRBJ1-3,TGTGCCAGCAGTTCTCGGGGATTAACTGGAAACACCATATATTTT,CASSSRGLTGNTIYF
TRBD2,TRBV3-1/TRBV3-2,NA,TRBJ2-2,TGTGCCAGCATCCTACCGGGACTAGCGGTGAACACCGGGGAGCTGTTTTTT,CASILPGLAVNTGELFF
NA,TRBV27,NA,TRBJ2-3,TGTGCCAGCAGTTTATCGGAGGCAGATACGCAGTATTTT,CASSLSEADTQYF
NA,TRBV2,NA,TRBJ1-3,TGTGCCAGCAGTTCGATTTACAGTGGAAACACCATATATTTT,CASSSIYSGNTIYF
TRBD1,TRBV5-1,NA,TRBJ1-2,TGCGCCAGCAGCCCCAAAACCGGGACAGGCGCCAGGGGCTATGGCTACACCTTC,CASSPKTGTGARGYGYTF
TRBD2,TRBV7-8,NA,TRBJ2-2,TGTGCCAGCAGCCTAGGACTAGCTGAGAACACCGGGGAGCTGTTTTTT,CASSLGLAENTGELFF
NA,TRBV5-1,NA,TRBJ2-2,TGCGCCAGCAGCTTGGATCGGACCGGGGAGCTGTTTTTT,CASSLDRTGELFF
NA,TRBV5-1,NA,TRBJ1-6,TGCGCCAGCAGATCCACAGGGAGAGGGAATTCACCCCTCCACTTT,CASRSTGRGNSPLHF
NA,TRBV18,NA,TRBJ1-2,TGTGCCAGCTCTCCTCTTGGACACGGAATTGGCTACACCTTC,CASSPLGHGIGYTF
TRBD1,TRBV19,NA,TRBJ2-6,TGTGCCAGTAGTATAGGGGACAGGATTCTCTCTGGGGCCAACGTCCTGACTTTC,CASSIGDRILSGANVLTF
NA,TRBV30,NA,TRBJ1-6,TGTGCCTACTCCCTCGGCCTCGGGAATTCACCCCTCCACTTT,CAYSLGLGNSPLHF
NA,TRBV7-8,NA,TRBJ1-3,TGTGCCAGCAGCTTAGAAGGGGCGGTAAACACCATATATTTT,CASSLEGAVNTIYF
TRBD2,TRBV5-1,NA,TRBJ2-1,TGCGCCAGCAGCTTGGCCCAGTGGGAGGGCTCCTACAATGAGCAGTTCTTC,CASSLAQWEGSYNEQFF
NA,TRBV30,NA,TRBJ1-1,TGTGCCTGGAGTAAGGGGATGTACACTGAAGCTTTCTTT,CAWSKGMYTEAFF
TRBD1,TRBV6-2/TRBV6-3,NA,TRBJ2-3,TGTGCCAGCAGTTACTCAGACAGGGGTCTCGGGACGCAGTATTTT,CASSYSDRGLGTQYF
TRBD2,TRBV24-1,NA,TRBJ2-2,TGTGCCACCAGTGACCCTCCCGGGACTAGCGGGAGGACCGGGGAGCTGTTTTTT,CATSDPPGTSGRTGELFF
NA,TRBV27,once,TRBJ1-1,TGTGCCAGCAGTTCGGGGGGGATTGGGGCAGCTTTCTTT,CASSSGGIGAAFF
TRBD2,TRBV3-1/TRBV3-2,NA,TRBJ2-3,TGTGCCAGCAGCCAAGACCCTGGACTAGCGGGAGGAGGGGATACGCAGTATTTT,CASSQDPGLAGGGDTQYF
TRBD2,TRBV7-3,NA,TRBJ2-1,TGTGCCAGCAGCCCGACTAGCGGGAAGTACAATGAGCAGTTCTTC,CASSPTSGKYNEQFF
NA,TRBV28,NA,TRBJ2-3,TGTGCCAGCAGCTGGGACTTCCGCGGAGAAACAGATACGCAGTATTTT,CASSWDFRGETDTQYF
NA,TRBV6-5,NA,TRBJ2-1,TGTGCCAGCACTAAACCAGGCGTTGGTATCGGTGAGCAGTTCTTC,CASTKPGVGIGEQFF
NA,TRBV2,NA,TRBJ2-7,TGTGCCAGCAGTGAAGACTATAAGCAGTACTTC,CASSEDYKQYF
TRBD1,TRBV9,NA,TRBJ2-7,TGTGCCAGCAGCGTAGAGACAGGGGGTCTGCACTTC,CASSVETGGLHF
NA,TRBV6-2/TRBV6-3,NA,TRBJ1-1,TGTGCCAGCAGTTACTCTGGGAGGGGCACTGAAGCTTTCTTT,CASSYSGRGTEAFF
NA,TRBV30,NA,TRBJ1-2,TGTGCCTGGATGTCAGGGGTCGGCTACACCTTC,CAWMSGVGYTF
TRBD2,TRBV7-3,NA,TRBJ2-1,TGTGCCAGCAGCTTAACAACTAGCGGGAGGGCCGAATACAATGAGCAGTTCTTC,CASSLTTSGRAEYNEQFF
TRBD2,TRBV6-1,NA,TRBJ2-1,TGTGCCAGCAGTGAAGGGGTAACTGTTAGCGGGAGCAGGGAGCAGTTCTTC,CASSEGVTVSGSREQFF
TRBD2,TRBV5-1,NA,TRBJ2-5,TGCGCCAGCAGCTTGGCCGGGTCTAGCGGCCAAGAGACCCAGTACTTC,CASSLAGSSGQETQYF
NA,TRBV11-2,NA,TRBJ1-1,TGTGCCAGCAGCTTAGATCAGGGCACTGAAGCTTTCTTT,CASSLDQGTEAFF
NA,TRBV7-3,NA,TRBJ2-1,TGTGCCAGCAGCCCGCCGGGGTTGGGTGAGCAGTTCTTC,CASSPPGLGEQFF
NA,TRBV6-5,NA,TRBJ1-5,TGTGCCAGCAGTTACTCGGCCGGGAGTGGTGGGCCCCAGCATTTT,CASSYSAGSGGPQHF
TRBD2,TRBV19,NA,TRBJ2-2,TGTGCCAGTAGGGGGACTAGCGGGAGTGGGGAGCTGTTTTTT,CASRGTSGSGELFF
NA,TRBV5-4,once,TRBJ2-7,TGTGCCAGCAGCTCCGGGATTACCTACGAGCAGTACTTC,CASSSGITYEQYF
TRBD1,TRBV30,once,TRBJ2-1,TGTGCCGCAATGCGGGACAGGGGGCTAGCGGGATACAATGAGCAGTTCTTC,CAAMRDRGLAGYNEQFF
NA,TRBV30,few,TRBJ1-1,TGTGCCTGGAGGAACAGGTTCTTGGAACCTAACACTGAAGCTTTCTTT,CAWRNRFLEPNTEAFF
NA,TRBV19,NA,TRBJ1-1,TGTGCCAGTAGTATGCCGGGGGGTGAAGCTTTCTTT,CASSMPGGEAFF
TRBD1,TRBV19,once,TRBJ2-7,TGTGCCAGTAGTCAGGGACAGGGTCTGGCCGAGCAGTACTTC,CASSQGQGLAEQYF
NA,TRBV6-5,once,TRBJ2-2,TGTGCCACCCACGAGACAGGAGGAGGCGGGGAGCTGTTTTTT,CATHETGGGGELFF
NA,TRBV18,NA,TRBJ1-5,TGTGCCAGCTCACCGCTTGACACATTAGGTCAGGCCCAGCATTTT,CASSPLDTLGQAQHF
TRBD1,TRBV6-5,NA,TRBJ1-1,TGTGCCAGCAGCACAGGGGCGCCCACTGAAGCTTTCTTT,CASSTGAPTEAFF
NA,TRBV12-3/TRBV12-4,NA,TRBJ1-5,TGTGCCAGCAGTGGGGGGAATCAGCCCCAGCATTTT,CASSGGNQPQHF
TRBD1,TRBV5-6,NA,TRBJ1-1,TGTGCCAGCAGCTTGCCCAGGGGGCGCGGGAACACTGAAGCTTTCTTT,CASSLPRGRGNTEAFF
NA,TRBV5-1,NA,TRBJ2-2,TGCGCCAGCAGCTTGGGTCTACCGGGAACCGGGGAGCTGTTTTTT,CASSLGLPGTGELFF
NA,TRBV28,NA,TRBJ2-3,TGTGCCAGCAGTGTTAGAGGGGGGGGAGATACGCAGTATTTT,CASSVRGGGDTQYF
NA,TRBV28,NA,TRBJ2-7,TGTGCCAGCAGTGCGGCTGGAGCGGGCTCCTACGAGCAGTACTTC,CASSAAGAGSYEQYF
TRBD2,TRBV6-5,NA,TRBJ2-7,TGTGCCAGCAGTTTCACCCTAGCGGGAGGGGCCTACGAGCAGTACTTC,CASSFTLAGGAYEQYF
TRBD1,TRBV9,NA,TRBJ2-1,TGTGCCAGCAGCCCTTCGGGACAGGAGCAGTTCTTC,CASSPSGQEQFF
NA,TRBV7-3,NA,TRBJ2-7,TGTGCCAGCAGCACACAAGGCCTAGACTCCGAGCAGTACTTC,CASSTQGLDSEQYF
TRBD1,TRBV19,NA,TRBJ2-3,TGTGCCAGTAGTATGGGACAGGGGGTGGCAGATACGCAGTATTTT,CASSMGQGVADTQYF
NA,TRBV29-1,once,TRBJ2-5,TGCAGCGTTGATGGTCACGATGACACCTTCCAAGAGACCCAGTACTTC,CSVDGHDDTFQETQYF
TRBD1,TRBV10-1,once,TRBJ1-4,TGCGCCAGCAGCCCCGGGACAGGGGTTAATGAAAAACTGTTTTTT,CASSPGTGVNEKLFF
NA,TRBV9,NA,TRBJ2-2,TGTGCCAGCAGCGTAGGGTTAGCCTTCCCCAACACCGGGGAGCTGTTTTTT,CASSVGLAFPNTGELFF